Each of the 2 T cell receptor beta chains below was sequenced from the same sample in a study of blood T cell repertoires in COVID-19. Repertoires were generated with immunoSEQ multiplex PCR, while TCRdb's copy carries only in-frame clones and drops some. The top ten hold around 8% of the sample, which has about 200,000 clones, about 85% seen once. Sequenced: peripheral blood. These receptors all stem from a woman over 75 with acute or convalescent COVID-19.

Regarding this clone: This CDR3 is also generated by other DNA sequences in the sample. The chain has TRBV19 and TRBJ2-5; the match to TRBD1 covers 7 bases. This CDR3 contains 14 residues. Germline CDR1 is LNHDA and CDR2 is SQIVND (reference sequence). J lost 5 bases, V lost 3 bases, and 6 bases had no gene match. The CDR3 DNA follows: TGTGCCAGTAGTATGAGGGGGCGCGGGGAGACCCAGTACTTC. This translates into CASSMRGRGETQYF.

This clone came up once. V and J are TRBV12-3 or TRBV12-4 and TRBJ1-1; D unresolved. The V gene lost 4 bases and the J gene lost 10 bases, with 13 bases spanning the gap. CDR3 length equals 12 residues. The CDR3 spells CASSSLGVPAFF. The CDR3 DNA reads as TGTGCCAGCAGTTCCCTGGGAGTGCCAGCTTTCTTT.